Following are 14 T cell receptor beta chains from one sample sequenced in a study of cytomegalovirus exposure and HLA in healthy donors. The PCR made use of 60 Vbeta and 13 Jbeta primers. Only in-frame clones appear in the TCRdb table, and some are missing; sequencing was by immunoSEQ multiplex PCR. The table includes approximately 170,000 clones, around three quarters detected once. Sequencing was done on a sample of PBMCs. Receptor source: a young woman in good health and CMV-seronegative.

The CDR3 nucleotides are TGTGCCTGGAGTGTACTGGGGGCTAGCACCGGGGAGCTGTTTTTT. This translates into CAWSVLGASTGELFF. The chain couples TRBV30 to TRBJ2-2, with D maybe TRBD1 (6 bases). Trimming removed 0 bases from V and 4 bases from J, with 12 bases in between. The CDR3 covers 15 residues. From germline, CDR1 is GTSNPN and CDR2 SVGIG (reference sequence).

This clone was counted a few times. CDR3: CASRGLQGNTEAFF. The CDR3 DNA reads as TGTGCCAGCCGAGGTCTCCAGGGGAACACTGAAGCTTTCTTT. The chain links TRBV2 to TRBJ1-1, with D maybe TRBD1 (5 bases). There are 14 residues in the CDR3. Germline V gene data show CDR1 as SNHLY and CDR2 as FYNNEI. Trimming took 8 bases from V and 1 from J, leaving 14 bases between them.

The chain combines TRBV7-3 with TRBJ1-1, with TRBD1 identical over 7 bases. The V and J ends lost 0 bases and 0 bases, in that order; junction bases with no gene match: 4. CDR1 SGHTA and CDR2 FQGTGA come from the germline V gene. The CDR3 sequence is 16 residues long. The CDR3 reads CASSLTGGRMNTEAFF. CDR3 bases: TGTGCCAGCAGCTTAACAGGGGGCAGGATGAACACTGAAGCTTTCTTT.

The J gene is TRBJ2-3, the V gene TRBV12-5; 9 bases map to TRBD1. Germline V gives CDR1 LGHNT, CDR2 FRNRAP. V trimming: 1 base; J trimming: 3 bases; junction bases outside the gene matches: 5. The CDR3 sequence is 16 residues long. Here the CDR3 DNA reads TGTGCTAGTGGTTTGGAGACAGGGGGTGGAACAGATACGCAGTATTTT. This sequence encodes CASGLETGGGTDTQYF.

J is TRBJ2-5 and V is TRBV7-9; 11 bases align to TRBD2. The CDR3 covers 17 residues. Per germline, CDR1 SEHNR and CDR2 FQNEAQ (reference sequence). Trimming removed 1 base from V and 5 bases from J; junction bases left unmatched: 9. CDR3 DNA: TGTGCCAGCAGCTTAGGGTCTAGCGGGGGGAGTATGGAGACCCAGTACTTC. It yields the protein CASSLGSSGGSMETQYF.

J is TRBJ1-1 and V is TRBV14, with D unclear. Germline V lookup: CDR1 SGHDN, CDR2 FVKESK. V shed 4 bases and J shed 1 base, with 13 bases lying between them. There are 15 residues in the CDR3. CDR3: CASSPASTPNTEAFF. CDR3 coding DNA: TGTGCCAGCAGCCCAGCTTCGACACCGAACACTGAAGCTTTCTTT.

The V gene is TRBV5-1, the J gene TRBJ2-1, with a possible D match to TRBD1 (6 bases). This CDR3 is built from 20 residues. CDR1 is SGHRS, CDR2 YFSETQ, per germline. Deletions cut 4 bases from V and 5 bases from J, with 31 bases between. In nucleotides, the CDR3 is TGCGCCAGCAGCGACGACCCTTGGTTATTACAGGGATTACCGAACAATGAGCAGTTCTTC. This sequence encodes CASSDDPWLLQGLPNNEQFF.

The J gene is TRBJ2-7, the V gene TRBV5-1; TRBD1 aligns across 7 bases. V lost 0 bases to trimming and J lost 6 bases; unmatched junction nucleotides: 0. In germline, CDR1 is SGHRS, CDR2 YFSETQ. CDR3 length: 12 amino acids. The CDR3: CASSLGDSEQYF. The CDR3 DNA reads as TGCGCCAGCAGCTTGGGGGACAGCGAGCAGTACTTC.

This clone came up once. This chain uses TRBV7-2 with TRBJ2-1; 10 bases are shared with TRBD2. The CDR3 contains 14 residues. J gave up 6 bases and V 4 bases, and 3 bases lay outside the gene matches. Germline lookup yields CDR1 SGHTA and CDR2 FQGNSA. As DNA, the CDR3 is TGTGCCAGCAGCTCCAGCGGGAGGGCCAATGAGCAGTTCTTC. Residues: CASSSSGRANEQFF.

The rearrangement joins TRBV27 to TRBJ2-3, with D possibly being TRBD2 (6 bases). Germline CDR1 MNHEY, CDR2 SMNVEV (reference sequence). Trimming took off 3 bases at V and 8 bases at J, with 9 bases between the two ends. The CDR3 runs to 12 residues. The CDR3 nucleotides are TGTGCCAGCAGTTTCCCCGGGGGTACGCAGTATTTT. Encoded protein: CASSFPGGTQYF.

V gene TRBV11-3 combines with J gene TRBJ1-1; no firm D call. Germline lookup yields CDR1 SGHNT and CDR2 YENEEA. V was pared by 1 base and J by 11 bases, with 11 bases between. This CDR3 comprises 12 residues. DNA for the CDR3: TGTGCCAGCAGCTTAGTGGGGTCGGGGGCTTTCTTT. It specifies CASSLVGSGAFF.

The sample holds a few counts of this clone. The chain uses TRBV29-1 and TRBJ2-3; D is unresolved. Germline CDR1 is SQVTM and CDR2 is ANQGSEA. V was shortened by 0 bases and J by 0 bases, with 10 bases between the two germline ends. The CDR3 contains 15 residues. The CDR3 protein is CSVEDPATSTDTQYF. The CDR3 DNA follows: TGCAGCGTTGAAGATCCCGCGACTAGCACAGATACGCAGTATTTT.

This clone has just a few counts. The rearrangement links TRBV29-1 to TRBJ2-3, with no clear D. Between the trimmed V and J ends, which lost 5 bases and 0 bases, there was a span of 6 bases. Germline V gene lookup returns CDR1 SQVTM and CDR2 ANQGSEA. The CDR3 has 12 residues. The DNA of the CDR3 is TGCAGCGTTATTCCTAGCACAGATACGCAGTATTTT. This codes for CSVIPSTDTQYF.

This chain uses TRBV10-3 with TRBJ2-3; 7 positions match TRBD1. The CDR3 is made up of 16 amino acids. In germline, CDR1 is ENHRY, CDR2 SYGVKD. V lost 7 bases, J lost 2 bases, and 12 bases stayed unmatched. The CDR3 nucleotides are TGTGCCATCACCGCCGGACAGGCCGGATCCACAGATACGCAGTATTTT. It yields the protein CAITAGQAGSTDTQYF.